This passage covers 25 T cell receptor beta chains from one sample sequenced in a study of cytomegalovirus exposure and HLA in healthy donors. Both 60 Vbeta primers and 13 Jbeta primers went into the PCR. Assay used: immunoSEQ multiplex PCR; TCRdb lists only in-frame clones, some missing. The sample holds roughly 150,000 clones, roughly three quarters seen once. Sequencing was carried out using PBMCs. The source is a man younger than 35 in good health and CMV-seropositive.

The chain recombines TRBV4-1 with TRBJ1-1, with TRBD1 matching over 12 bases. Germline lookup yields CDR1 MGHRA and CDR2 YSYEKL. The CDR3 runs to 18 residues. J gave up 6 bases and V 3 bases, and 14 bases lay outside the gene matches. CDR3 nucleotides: TGCGCCAGCAGCCACGGGTCCGGGACAGGGGGCGGTGGCTCTGAAGCTTTCTTT. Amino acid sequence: CASSHGSGTGGGGSEAFF.

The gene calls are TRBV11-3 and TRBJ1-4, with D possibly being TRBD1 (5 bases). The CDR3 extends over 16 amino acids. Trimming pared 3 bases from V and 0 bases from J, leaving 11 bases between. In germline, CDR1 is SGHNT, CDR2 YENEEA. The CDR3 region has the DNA TGTGCCAGCAGCTTGGGACTGACCGCAACTAATGAAAAACTGTTTTTT. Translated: CASSLGLTATNEKLFF.

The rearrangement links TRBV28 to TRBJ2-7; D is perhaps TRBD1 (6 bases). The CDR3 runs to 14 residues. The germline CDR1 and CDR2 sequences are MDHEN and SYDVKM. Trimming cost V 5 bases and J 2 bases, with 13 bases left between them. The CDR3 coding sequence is TGTGCCAGCAGTAGGGGGACGGGTCCCTACGAGCAGTACGTC. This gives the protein CASSRGTGPYEQYV.

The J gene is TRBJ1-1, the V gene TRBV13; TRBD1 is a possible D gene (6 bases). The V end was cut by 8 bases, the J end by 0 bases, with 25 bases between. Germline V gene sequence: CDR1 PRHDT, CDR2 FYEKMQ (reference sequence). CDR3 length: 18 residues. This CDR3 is CASDPDYSAGDMNTEAFF. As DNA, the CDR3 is TGTGCCAGCGATCCCGACTATTCTGCAGGGGACATGAACACTGAAGCTTTCTTT.

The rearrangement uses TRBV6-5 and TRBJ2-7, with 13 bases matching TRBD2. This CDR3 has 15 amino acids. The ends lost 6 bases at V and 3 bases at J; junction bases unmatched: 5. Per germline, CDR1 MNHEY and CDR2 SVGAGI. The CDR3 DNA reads TGTGCCAGCAGACTAACTAGCGGGAGGGGCTACGAGCAGTACGTC. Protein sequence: CASRLTSGRGYEQYV.

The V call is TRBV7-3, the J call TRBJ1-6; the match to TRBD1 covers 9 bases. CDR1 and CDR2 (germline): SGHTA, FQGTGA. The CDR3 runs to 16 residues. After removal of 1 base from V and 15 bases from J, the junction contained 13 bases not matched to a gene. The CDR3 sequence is CASSLNGRDRASILHF. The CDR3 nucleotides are TGTGCCAGCAGCTTAAACGGCCGGGACAGGGCTTCAATCCTCCACTTT.

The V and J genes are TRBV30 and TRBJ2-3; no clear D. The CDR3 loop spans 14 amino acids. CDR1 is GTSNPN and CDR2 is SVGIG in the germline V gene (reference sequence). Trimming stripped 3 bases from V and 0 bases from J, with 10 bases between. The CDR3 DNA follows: TGTGCCTGGAGATATTCAACTAGCACAGATACGCAGTATTTT. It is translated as CAWRYSTSTDTQYF. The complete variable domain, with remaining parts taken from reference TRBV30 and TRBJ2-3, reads SQTIHQWPATLVQPVGSPLSLECTVEGTSNPNLYWYRQAAGRGLQLLFYSVGIGQISSEVPQNLSASRPQDRQFILSSKKLLLSDSGFYLCAWRYSTSTDTQYFGPGTRLTVL.

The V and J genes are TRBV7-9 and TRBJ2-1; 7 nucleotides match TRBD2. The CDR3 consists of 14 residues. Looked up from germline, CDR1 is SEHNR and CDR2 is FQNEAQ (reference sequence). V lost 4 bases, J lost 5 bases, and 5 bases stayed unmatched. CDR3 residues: CASSSSGADNEQFF. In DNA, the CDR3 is TGTGCCAGCAGCTCGAGCGGGGCGGACAATGAGCAGTTCTTC.

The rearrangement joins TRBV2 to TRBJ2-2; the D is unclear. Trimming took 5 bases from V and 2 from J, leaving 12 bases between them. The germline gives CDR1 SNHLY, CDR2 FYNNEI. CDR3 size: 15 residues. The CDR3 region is CASSFQTRNTGELFF. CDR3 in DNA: TGTGCCAGCAGTTTTCAGACACGTAACACCGGGGAGCTGTTTTTT.

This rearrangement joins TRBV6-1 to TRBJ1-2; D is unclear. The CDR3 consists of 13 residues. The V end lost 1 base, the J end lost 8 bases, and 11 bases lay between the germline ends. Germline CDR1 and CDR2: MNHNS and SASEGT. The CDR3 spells CASSEGQVFGYTF. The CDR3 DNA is TGTGCCAGCAGTGAAGGTCAGGTTTTCGGCTACACCTTC.

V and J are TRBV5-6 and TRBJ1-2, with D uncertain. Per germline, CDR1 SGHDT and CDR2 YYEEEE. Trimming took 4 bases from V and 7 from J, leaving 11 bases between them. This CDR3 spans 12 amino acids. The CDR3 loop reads CASSPGSRGYTF. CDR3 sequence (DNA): TGTGCCAGCAGCCCGGGGAGCCGTGGCTACACCTTC. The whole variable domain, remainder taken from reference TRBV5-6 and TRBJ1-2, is DAGVTQSPTHLIKTRGQQVTLRCSPKSGHDTVSWYQQALGQGPQFIFQYYEEEERQRGNFPDRFSGHQFPNYSSELNVNALLLGDSALYLCASSPGSRGYTFGSGTRLTVV.

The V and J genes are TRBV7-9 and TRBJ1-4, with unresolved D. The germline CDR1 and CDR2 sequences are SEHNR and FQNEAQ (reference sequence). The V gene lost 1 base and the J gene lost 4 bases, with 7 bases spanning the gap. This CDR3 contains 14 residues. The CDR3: CASSLGSSNEKLFF. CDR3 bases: TGTGCCAGCAGCTTAGGGTCTAGTAATGAAAAACTGTTTTTT.

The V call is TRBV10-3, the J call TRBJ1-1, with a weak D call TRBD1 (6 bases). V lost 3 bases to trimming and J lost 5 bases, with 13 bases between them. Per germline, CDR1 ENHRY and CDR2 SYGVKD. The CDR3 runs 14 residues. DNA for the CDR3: TGTGCCATCAGTGATGGGGGCGGGAGGACTGAAGCTTTCTTT. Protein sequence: CAISDGGGRTEAFF.

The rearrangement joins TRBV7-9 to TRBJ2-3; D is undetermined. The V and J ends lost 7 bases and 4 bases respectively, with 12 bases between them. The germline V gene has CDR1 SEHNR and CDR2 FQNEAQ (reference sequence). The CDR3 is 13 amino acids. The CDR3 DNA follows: TGTGCCAGCAACATCGCCATTTCAGATACGCAGTATTTT. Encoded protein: CASNIAISDTQYF.

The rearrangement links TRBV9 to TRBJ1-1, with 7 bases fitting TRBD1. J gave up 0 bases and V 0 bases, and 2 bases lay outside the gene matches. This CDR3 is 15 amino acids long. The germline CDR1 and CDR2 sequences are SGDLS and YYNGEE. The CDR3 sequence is CASSVGDSLNTEAFF. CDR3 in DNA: TGTGCCAGCAGCGTAGGGGACAGTTTGAACACTGAAGCTTTCTTT. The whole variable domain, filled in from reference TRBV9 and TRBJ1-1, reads DSGVTQTPKHLITATGQRVTLRCSPRSGDLSVYWYQQSLDQGLQFLIQYYNGEERAKGNILERFSAQQFPDLHSELNLSSLELGDSALYFCASSVGDSLNTEAFFGQGTRLTVV.

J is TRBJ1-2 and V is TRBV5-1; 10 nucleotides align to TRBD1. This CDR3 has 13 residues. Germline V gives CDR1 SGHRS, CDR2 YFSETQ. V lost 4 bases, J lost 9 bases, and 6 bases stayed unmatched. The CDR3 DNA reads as TGCGCCAGCAGCGGACGGGACAGGGGAAGCTACACCTTC. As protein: CASSGRDRGSYTF.

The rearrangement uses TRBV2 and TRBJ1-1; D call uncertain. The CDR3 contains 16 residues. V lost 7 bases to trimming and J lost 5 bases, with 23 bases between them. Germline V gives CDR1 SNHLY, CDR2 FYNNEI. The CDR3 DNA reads TGTGCCAGCATTAGTGGTAGGGAGCCCTCGAGGACTGAAGCTTTCTTT. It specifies CASISGREPSRTEAFF.

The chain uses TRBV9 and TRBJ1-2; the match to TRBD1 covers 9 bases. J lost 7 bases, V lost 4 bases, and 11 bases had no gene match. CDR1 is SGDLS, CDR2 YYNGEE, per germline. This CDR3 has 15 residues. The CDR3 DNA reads TGTGCCAGCAGCCCCCCCTCGGACAGGGGTCCTGGCTACACCTTC. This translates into CASSPPSDRGPGYTF.

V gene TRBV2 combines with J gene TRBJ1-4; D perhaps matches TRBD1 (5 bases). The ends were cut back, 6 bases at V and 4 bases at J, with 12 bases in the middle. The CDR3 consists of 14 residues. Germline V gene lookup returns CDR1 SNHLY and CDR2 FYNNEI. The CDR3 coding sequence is TGTGCCAGCAGAGGCAGGGCTGATAATGAAAAACTGTTTTTT. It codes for CASRGRADNEKLFF.

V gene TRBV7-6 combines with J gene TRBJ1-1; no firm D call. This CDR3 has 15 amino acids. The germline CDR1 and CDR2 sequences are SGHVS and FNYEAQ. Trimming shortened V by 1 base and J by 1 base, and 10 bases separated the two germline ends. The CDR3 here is CASSLGAAPNTEAFF. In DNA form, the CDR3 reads TGTGCCAGCAGCTTAGGGGCAGCCCCGAACACTGAAGCTTTCTTT.

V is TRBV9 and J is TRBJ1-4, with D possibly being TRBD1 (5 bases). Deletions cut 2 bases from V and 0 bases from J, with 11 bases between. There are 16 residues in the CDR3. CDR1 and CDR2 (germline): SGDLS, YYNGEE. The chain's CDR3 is CASSVDTVATNEKLFF. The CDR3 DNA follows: TGTGCCAGCAGCGTGGACACCGTTGCAACTAATGAAAAACTGTTTTTT. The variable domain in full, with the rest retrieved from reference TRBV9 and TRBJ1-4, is DSGVTQTPKHLITATGQRVTLRCSPRSGDLSVYWYQQSLDQGLQFLIQYYNGEERAKGNILERFSAQQFPDLHSELNLSSLELGDSALYFCASSVDTVATNEKLFFGSGTQLSVL.

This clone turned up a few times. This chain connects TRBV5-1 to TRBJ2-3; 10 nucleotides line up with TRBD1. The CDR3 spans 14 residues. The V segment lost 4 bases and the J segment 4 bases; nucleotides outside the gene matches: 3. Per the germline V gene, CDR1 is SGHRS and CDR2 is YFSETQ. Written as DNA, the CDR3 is TGCGCCAGCAGCAGACAGGGGGCCGCAGATACGCAGTATTTT. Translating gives CASSRQGAADTQYF.

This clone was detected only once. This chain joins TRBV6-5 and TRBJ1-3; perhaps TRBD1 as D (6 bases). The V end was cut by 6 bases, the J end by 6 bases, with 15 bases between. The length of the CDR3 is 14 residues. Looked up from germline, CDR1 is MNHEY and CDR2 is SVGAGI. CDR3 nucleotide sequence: TGTGCCAGCAGGGGGGGCGGGGGGCTAAACACCATATATTTT. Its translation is CASRGGGGLNTIYF.

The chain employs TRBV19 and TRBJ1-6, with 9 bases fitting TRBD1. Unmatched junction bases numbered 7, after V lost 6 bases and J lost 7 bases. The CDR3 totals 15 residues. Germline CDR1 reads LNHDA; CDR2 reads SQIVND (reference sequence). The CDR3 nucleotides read TGTGCCAGTAGGCCCGGGACAGGGAGGAATTCACCCCTCCACTTT. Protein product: CASRPGTGRNSPLHF.

This CDR3 is CASSARAGADYEQYV. The DNA of the CDR3 is TGTGCCAGCAGTGCCAGGGCAGGGGCAGACTACGAGCAGTACGTC. The chain recombines TRBV6-1 with TRBJ2-7; possible D gene TRBD1, 6 bases. The CDR3 covers 15 residues. V was shortened by 4 bases and J by 3 bases, with 16 bases between the two germline ends. Germline loops: CDR1 MNHNS, CDR2 SASEGT.